Below are 18 T cell receptor beta chains sequenced from a single sample in a study of T cells after yellow fever vaccination. In TCRdb, the 5' RACE reads were re-called with MiXCR into one record per CDR3 protein. In the table there are approximately 610,000 distinct CDR3 sequences, about a sixth of which are singletons. The sequenced sample was PBMCs, obtained 5 days after the first yellow fever vaccination. These receptors originate from a young man who received the YFV17D yellow fever vaccine.

The chain combines TRBV20-1 with TRBJ2-3; no clear D gene. Germline values: CDR1 DFQATT, CDR2 SNEGSKA (reference sequence). V was shortened by 7 bases and J by 1 base, with 9 bases between the two germline ends. The CDR3 is 12 amino acids. The CDR3 loop reads CSVSAGTDTQYF. The CDR3 DNA reads as TGCAGTGTGTCTGCTGGCACAGATACGCAGTATTTT.

This clonotype was observed a few times. V is TRBV7-2 and J is TRBJ2-2, with D perhaps being TRBD1 or TRBD2 (6 bases each). V was shortened by 1 base and J by 1 base, with 19 bases between the two germline ends. Germline-derived CDR1 and CDR2 are SGHTA and FQGNSA. The CDR3 is 19 residues long. CDR3 sequence: CASSLVAIFGGWNTGELFF. In nucleotides, the CDR3 is TGTGCCAGCAGCTTAGTCGCCATTTTCGGGGGCTGGAACACCGGGGAGCTGTTTTTT.

J is TRBJ2-7 and V is TRBV19; 8 bases agree with TRBD1. The V gene end was trimmed by 1 base and the J gene end by 4 bases; junction bases not matched to a gene: 3. The germline CDR1 and CDR2 sequences are LNHDA and SQIVND (reference sequence). CDR3 length equals 14 residues. The CDR3 spells CASSIVDRGYEQYF. The CDR3 DNA reads as TGTGCCAGTAGTATAGTCGACAGGGGATACGAGCAGTACTTC.

This clonotype was seen only once. J is TRBJ2-5 and V is TRBV14; D not certain. Germline values: CDR1 SGHDN, CDR2 FVKESK. The CDR3 contains 13 residues. V was pared by 2 bases and J by 1 base, with 5 bases between. In DNA form, the CDR3 reads TGTGCCAGCAGCCAAAACAGCCAAGAGACCCAGTACTTC. It codes for CASSQNSQETQYF.

This chain connects TRBV24-1 to TRBJ2-3; D not resolved. V was shortened by 2 bases and J by 2 bases, with 4 bases between the two germline ends. The CDR3 has 13 residues. Germline V CDR1 and CDR2: KGHDR, SFDVKD. DNA for the CDR3: TGTGCCACCAGTGATTCGATCACAGATACGCAGTATTTT. This codes for CATSDSITDTQYF.

The chain carries TRBV20-1 and TRBJ2-4, with TRBD1 matching over 9 bases. CDR1 is DFQATT, CDR2 SNEGSKA, per germline (reference sequence). CDR3 length: 14 amino acids. Trimming at V came to 5 bases and at J to 9 bases, leaving 11 bases not matched to a gene. The CDR3, as DNA: TGCAGTGCTGAGGCCGGGACAGGGAAAGGCATTCAGTACTTC. Its protein is CSAEAGTGKGIQYF.

The J gene is TRBJ1-5, the V gene TRBV6-5; D gene unclear. Per the germline V gene, CDR1 is MNHEY and CDR2 is SVGAGI. Trimming stripped 0 bases from V and 5 bases from J, with 17 bases between. The CDR3 runs to 17 residues. CDR3 sequence reads: CASSYSKPGVSDQPQHF. In nucleotides, the CDR3 is TGTGCCAGCAGTTACTCGAAGCCGGGCGTTTCAGATCAGCCCCAGCATTTT.

The chain has TRBV7-9 and TRBJ2-7; no definite D call. From germline, CDR1 is SEHNR and CDR2 FQNEAQ (reference sequence). V was trimmed by 1 base and J by 5 bases, leaving 6 bases between them. The CDR3 has 12 residues. CDR3 in amino acids: CASSLVVDEQYF. CDR3 coding DNA: TGTGCCAGCAGCTTAGTGGTGGACGAGCAGTACTTC.

This clonotype has just a few counts. The chain is built from TRBV7-3 and TRBJ2-4; no clear D gene. The V end was cut by 1 base, the J end by 0 bases, with 10 bases between. The CDR3 runs 16 residues. CDR1 is SGHTA, CDR2 FQGTGA, per germline. Here the CDR3 DNA reads TGTGCCAGCAGCTTAAGGCCGTTTGGAGCCAAAAACATTCAGTACTTC. Protein sequence: CASSLRPFGAKNIQYF. Looking up the rest from reference TRBV7-3 and TRBJ2-4 gives the full variable domain: GAGVSQTPSNKVTEKGKYVELRCDPISGHTALYWYRQSLGQGPEFLIYFQGTGAADDSGLPNDRFFAVRPEGSVSTLKIQRTERGDSAVYLCASSLRPFGAKNIQYFGAGTRLSVL.

This clonotype was seen many times. The chain joins TRBV29-1 to TRBJ1-3; D not resolved. The CDR3 loop spans 11 amino acids. Deletions cut 6 bases from V and 4 bases from J, with 7 bases between. CDR1 is SQVTM, CDR2 ANQGSEA, per germline. The CDR3 region has the DNA TGCAGCGTAAACCAGGGAAACACCATATATTTT. This encodes CSVNQGNTIYF.

This sequence joins TRBV25-1 and TRBJ2-5; perhaps TRBD1 as D (6 bases). This CDR3 has 15 amino acids. The germline gives CDR1 MGHDK, CDR2 SYGVNS. V shed 3 bases and J shed 3 bases, with 14 bases lying between them. CDR3: CASSEGARDEETQYF. The CDR3 nucleotides are TGTGCCAGCAGTGAGGGGGCCAGGGACGAAGAGACCCAGTACTTC.

This chain uses TRBV12-3 or TRBV12-4 with TRBJ2-3; TRBD2 matches at 10 bases. J gave up 5 bases and V 8 bases, and 7 bases lay outside the gene matches. CDR3 length: 14 amino acids. DNA of the CDR3: TGTGCCAGCGGACAGCGGGGGGGCATAGATACGCAGTATTTT. Translation gives CASGQRGGIDTQYF.

This clonotype occurred a few times. This sequence joins TRBV5-5 and TRBJ1-2; D might be TRBD1 (5 bases). Germline CDR1 and CDR2: SGHKS and YYEKEE (reference sequence). Trimming cost V 4 bases and J 3 bases, with 13 bases left between them. CDR3 size: 14 residues. CDR3 region: CASSGRTRDYGYTF. The DNA of the CDR3 is TGTGCCAGCAGCGGCCGGACAAGGGACTATGGCTACACCTTC.

The chain combines TRBV2 with TRBJ1-2, with D tentatively TRBD1 (5 bases). The length of the CDR3 is 14 residues. V was pared by 4 bases and J by 4 bases, with 13 bases between. The V gene's germline CDR1 is SNHLY and CDR2 FYNNEI. CDR3 DNA sequence: TGTGCCAGCAGTGGTACAGGAGTCCTCTATGGCTACACCTTC. It yields the protein CASSGTGVLYGYTF.

This clonotype has just a few counts. V gene TRBV21-1 combines with J gene TRBJ2-5; whether TRBD1, the table's D call, matches the DNA was not checked. TRBV21-1 is annotated as a pseudogene. This CDR3 is built from 14 residues. CDR3 residues: CASGRGRLQETQYF. The CDR3 DNA reads as TGTGCCAGCGGCCGGGGACGCCTCCAAGAGACCCAGTACTTC.

The rearrangement joins TRBV19 to TRBJ1-1; 9 positions match TRBD1. Germline V CDR1 and CDR2: LNHDA, SQIVND (reference sequence). The CDR3 loop spans 14 amino acids. Trimming cost V 10 bases and J 1 base; bases outside gene matches: 7. CDR3 in amino acids: CATDRGNGNTEAFF. The DNA of the CDR3 is TGTGCCACGGACAGGGGTAATGGGAACACTGAAGCTTTCTTT.

In this sample, this clonotype turned up many times. This chain connects TRBV6-4 to TRBJ2-1, with D perhaps matching TRBD2 (7 bases). Germline V gives CDR1 MRHNA, CDR2 SNTAGT. The CDR3 has 12 amino acids. Deletions cut 5 bases from V and 10 bases from J, with 12 bases between. The CDR3 DNA is TGTGCCAGCAGTCCACAGGGAGGGGAGCAGTTCTTC. Translation: CASSPQGGEQFF.

This chain joins TRBV19 and TRBJ1-5; D uncertain. V lost 3 bases and J lost 4, with 7 bases in between. The CDR3 totals 13 residues. CDR1 is LNHDA, CDR2 SQIVND, per germline (reference sequence). CDR3 region: CASSMEGNQPQHF. CDR3 coding DNA: TGTGCCAGTAGTATGGAGGGTAATCAGCCCCAGCATTTT.